This TCR beta chain appears in the sequencing data of a study of blood T cell repertoires in COVID-19 (dated by TCRdb to 2018 to 2020). General notes on the study: Samples from collaborators originated in the United States, Italy and Spain and spanned both the acute and convalescent phases of COVID-19. The material from the prospective study consisted of cDNA or gDNA derived from T cells, B-cell-depleted T cells, or PBMCs. Samples came from the ongoing ImmuneRACE study (first 160 participants) plus 1,254 subjects from 6 global collaborators. The sample metadata nearly always contained a de-identified subject ID, COVID-19 status, age in years and sex. The dataset comprised deeply sampled blood TCRbeta repertoires from subjects exposed to, actively infected with, or recovered from COVID-19. HLA class I and class II types, where available, came from metadata supplied by the sample provider rather than from assay-based typing. The repertoires were released in a freely available public database meant as a resource for research on the immune response to SARS-CoV-2. Here is what the overall study found, with its caveats: How much clinical and demographic metadata was included differed by source and by participant, and the metadata was provided uncurated.

TCRbeta CDR3 regions were amplified from genomic DNA using the immunoSEQ Assay, a bias-controlled multiplex PCR. The authors' analysis ran thus. Nucleated cell counts per sample were estimated from amplification of reference gene primers within the assay. Sequence reads were collapsed and filtered to measure the absolute abundance of every unique TCRbeta CDR3 rearrangement. For each sample, productive Simpson clonality was calculated by taking the square root of Simpson's diversity index across productive rearrangements. In its TCRdb copy, this immuneACCESS table keeps in-frame sequences only and misses some clones. Where compared with another copy, unresolved V genes explain less than half of these, and the others have no known cause. V and J calls plus clone size are reproduced from that table; the DNA served to infer D and trimming. This sample comprises about 97,000 clones, about 87% of them detected only once. The leading ten clones occupy roughly 3.1% of the sample.

Concerning this clone itself: Its antigen target is currently unknown. Per-base qualities were not stored, and no clone one base away is much larger.

The germline V gene sets CDR1 to MDHEN and CDR2 to SYDVKM. V is cut by 5 bases and J by 0 bases, and the space between the germline ends is 7 bases. Including the terminal cysteine and phenylalanine, the CDR3 comprises 13 residues. The kept DNA is CDR3 alone, 39 bases in frame from the first base. Whole blood was collected in K2EDTA tubes by collaborating institutions according to the institutions' own protocols. For TCRbeta analysis, collaborators shipped samples in one of three forms: frozen whole blood, isolated PBMCs, or DNA extracted from either of those sample types. The sample comprised peripheral blood. The sequence was collected from a man between 45 and 60 years old with active or convalescent COVID-19. The receptor chain draws on TRBV28 and TRBJ2-5, with the D gene not clear enough to name. The CDR3 protein sequence reads: CASSVYHQETQYF. The DNA is as follows: TGTGCCAGCAGTGTCTACCACCAAGAGACCCAGTACTTC.